Following are 5 T cell receptor beta chains from one sample sequenced in a study of graft-versus-host responses after intestinal transplantation. Only in-frame clones appear in the TCRdb table, and some are missing; sequencing was by immunoSEQ multiplex PCR. Found here are more than 2,000 clones, roughly 28% of them singletons; the top ten hold over 4.5%. This specimen consisted of alloreactive CD4+ T cells from a mixed lymphocyte reaction culture, obtained before transplantation. Subset described: CFSE-low proliferating T cells sorted from approximately 6-day pre-transplant mixed lymphocyte reaction (GvH or HvG direction). The receptors originated from a human patient who was an organ donor for intestinal transplantation.

The J gene is TRBJ1-3, the V gene TRBV7-6, with 7 bases that match TRBD1. The CDR3 totals 18 residues. Germline loops: CDR1 SGHVS, CDR2 FNYEAQ. The ends lost 5 bases at V and 2 bases at J; junction bases unmatched: 15. The CDR3 sequence is CASSPSPPQGVTGNTIYF. CDR3 bases: TGTGCCAGCAGCCCTTCCCCCCCTCAGGGGGTAACTGGAAACACCATATATTTT.

This chain links TRBV11-3 with TRBJ2-7; possible D gene TRBD2, 6 bases. V was shortened by 3 bases and J by 5 bases, with 14 bases between the two germline ends. Germline V gene lookup returns CDR1 SGHNT and CDR2 YENEEA. This CDR3 has 14 amino acids. CDR3 nucleotides: TGTGCCAGCAGCTTCTCCGGGACTCTCGACGAGCAGTACTTC. It translates to CASSFSGTLDEQYF.

V is TRBV11-3 and J is TRBJ2-5; D gene uncertain. V lost 8 bases and J 9 bases, leaving 4 bases between the germline ends. CDR3 length equals 8 residues. The germline V gene encodes CDR1 SGHNT and CDR2 YENEEA. CDR3 loop: CASQAQYF. CDR3 DNA sequence: TGTGCCAGCCAGGCCCAGTACTTC.

This clone was detected a few times. The rearrangement joins TRBV5-7 to TRBJ2-1, with a weak D call TRBD1 (6 bases). TRBV5-7 falls under the ORF class, with uncertain function. Trimming took 2 bases from V and 7 from J, leaving 13 bases between them. This CDR3 region has 14 residues. The CDR3, as DNA: TGTGCCAGCAGCTTTACCGGGACACAGAATGAGCAGTTCTTC. Amino acid sequence: CASSFTGTQNEQFF.

About this clone itself: A single base separates this from a much larger clone, so it may be a read error. V and J are TRBV1 and TRBJ2-3; the D segment call TRBD2 is taken from the table without a DNA check. TRBV1 is deemed a pseudogene. There are 12 residues in the CDR3. CDR3 nucleotide sequence: TGCACCAGCATCCATCCCGAGAGGTTTAAGTATTTT. As protein: CTSIHPERFKYF.